What follows are 9 T cell receptor beta chains derived from one specimen sequenced in a study of blood T cell repertoires in COVID-19. Libraries were prepared by immunoSEQ multiplex PCR; TCRdb keeps only in-frame clonotypes and omits some of them. The data show a few hundred thousand clones, with roughly 81% seen just once and 6.6% held by the top ten. Sequencing used PBMCs or T cells enriched from blood (not recorded which). The receptors come from a woman aged 45-60 years who had been exposed to COVID-19.

The genes are TRBV6-6 and TRBJ1-5; D remains ambiguous. The CDR3 has 14 residues. The germline gives CDR1 MNHNY, CDR2 SVGAGI (reference sequence). V dropped 6 bases and J dropped 4 bases, with 13 bases sitting between them. CDR3 nucleotide sequence: TGTGCCAGCAGCCTCCATCCGGAGAATCAGCCCCAGCATTTT. Its translation: CASSLHPENQPQHF.

In DNA, the CDR3 is TGTGCCAGGGCAGGGGCGGCAACTAATGAAAAACTGTTTTTT. Translation gives CARAGAATNEKLFF. The V call is TRBV6-5, the J call TRBJ1-4, with D possibly being TRBD1 (6 bases). The V gene's germline CDR1 is MNHEY and CDR2 SVGAGI. V was clipped by 9 bases and J by 0 bases, with 11 bases between them. This CDR3 has 14 residues.

The chain is built from TRBV18 and TRBJ1-1, with no clear D. The CDR3 has 16 amino acids. From germline, CDR1 is KGHSH and CDR2 LQKENI. Trimming stripped 3 bases from V and 3 bases from J, with 17 bases between. The CDR3 DNA is TGTGCCAGCTCACCTCGGGAGACACTTCTAGACACTGAAGCTTTCTTT. Translation gives CASSPRETLLDTEAFF.

The V and J genes are TRBV5-1 and TRBJ1-1, with D perhaps TRBD1 (6 bases). This CDR3 region has 16 residues. Germline CDR1 reads SGHRS; CDR2 reads YFSETQ. The ends were cut back, 4 bases at V and 2 bases at J, with 18 bases in the middle. This chain's CDR3 is CASSASKGQLNTEAFF. DNA for the CDR3: TGCGCCAGCAGCGCCAGCAAGGGACAACTCAACACTGAAGCTTTCTTT.

The CDR3 DNA follows: TGTGCCAGCAGCTCTGGACAGGGGAGTCAGCCCCAGCATTTT. The encoded protein is CASSSGQGSQPQHF. The J gene is TRBJ1-5, the V gene TRBV5-5, with 9 positions matching TRBD1. This CDR3 has 14 amino acids. Germline V lookup: CDR1 SGHKS, CDR2 YYEKEE (reference sequence). With V trimmed by 3 bases and J by 6 bases, 4 bases remained unmatched.

The genes are TRBV5-1 and TRBJ2-7; perhaps TRBD1 as D (6 bases). The CDR3 is 15 amino acids. In germline, CDR1 is SGHRS, CDR2 YFSETQ. Trimming cost V 5 bases and J 0 bases, with 15 bases left between them. For the CDR3, the DNA is TGCGCCAGCAGGACCTGGACAGAAAGCTCCTACGAGCAGTACTTC. Its protein is CASRTWTESSYEQYF.

There are a few counts of this clone. The chain is built from TRBV7-9 and TRBJ1-3; the D is unclear. Trimming took off 6 bases at V and 0 bases at J, with 6 bases between the two ends. This CDR3 region has 13 residues. Germline lookup yields CDR1 SEHNR and CDR2 FQNEAQ (reference sequence). The CDR3 nucleotides read TGTGCCAGCAGTACTAACTCTGGAAACACCATATATTTT. This translates into CASSTNSGNTIYF.

The J gene is TRBJ2-7, the V gene TRBV27; D gene unclear. V lost 10 bases and J lost 5, with 18 bases in between. CDR1 MNHEY and CDR2 SMNVEV come from the germline V gene (reference sequence). This CDR3 region has 13 residues. The CDR3 protein is CATRRQNSHEQYF. The CDR3 nucleotides read TGTGCCACCCGTCGACAAAACTCACACGAGCAGTACTTC.

V is TRBV24-1 and J is TRBJ2-2; 9 bases agree with TRBD1. V shed 12 bases, J shed 3 bases, and the junction held 10 bases outside the gene matches. Germline V lookup: CDR1 KGHDR, CDR2 SFDVKD. The CDR3 spans 15 residues. The CDR3 protein is CASQPRTGDTGELFF. In DNA form, the CDR3 reads TGTGCCTCACAGCCTAGGACAGGGGACACCGGGGAGCTGTTTTTT.